This TCR beta chain was retrieved from a study of beta chain features in type 1 diabetes. Whole-study findings and limits: Possibly, sequencing cDNA over-represented cells that had high TCR expression levels. VDJ junctions from type 1 diabetes patients carried fewer insertions and larger deletions.

From germline, CDR1 is SGHTA and CDR2 FQGNSA. Unmatched junction bases numbered 2, after V lost 4 bases and J lost 2 bases. The CDR3 length is 14 residues. Notes on this clone: Its antigen is currently unknown.

The entirety of the isolated RNA underwent reverse transcription, so expressed TCRB transcripts were sequenced. Sequencing of naive, central memory and regulatory T cell samples gave an average of around 4 million reads. Profiled with immunoSEQ multiplex PCR; TCRdb holds only in-frame clones, not every one. In the table there are hundreds of thousands of clones, roughly 17% of which are singletons. This sequence originates from a woman between 18 and 30 years old in good health. The sample comprised naive CD4+ T cells from blood. The genes are TRBV7-2 and TRBJ2-7, with 10 bases matching TRBD2. The CDR3: CASSSSGSTYEQYF. In nucleotides, the CDR3 is TGTGCCAGCAGCTCTAGCGGGAGCACCTACGAGCAGTACTTC.